This TCR beta chain derives from a study of shared clonotypes between healthy human individuals. 150 to 250 ng DNA, 25,000 to 35,000 T cell genomes, went into each sorted-subset replicate PCR. Some clones are missing from TCRdb's copy, which holds only in-frame ones; the method was immunoSEQ multiplex PCR. The data hold roughly 590,000 clones, with about 95% observed a single time. The CDR3 spans 12 residues. Germline CDR1 is PRHDT and CDR2 is FYEKMQ (reference sequence). Between the trimmed V and J ends, which lost 4 bases and 10 bases, there was a span of 11 bases. Naive CD8 cells were CD45RO-negative, positively selected for CCR7, excluding terminally differentiated effector memory CD45RA+ cells. Healthy adults negative for HIV, lacking recent acute infections or vaccinations, served as donors. Regarding the study as a whole: Across subsets, estimated richness was generally greater for naive than for memory populations. Roughly 5% of naive CD4 clonotypes were shared across four donors.

As for this clone: Its target is unknown.

Sequenced material: naive CD8+ T cells sorted from blood. The TCR comes from a woman in her 30s in good health. This chain links TRBV13 with TRBJ2-1; D possibly corresponds to TRBD1 (5 bases). The CDR3 is CASSSRAVEQFF. CDR3 bases: TGTGCCAGCAGCTCCAGGGCGGTAGAGCAGTTCTTC.